Listed below are T cell receptor beta chains from one sample, sequenced in a study of a mutant IDH1 vaccine in newly diagnosed glioma. The protocol was immunoSEQ multiplex PCR, while the TCRdb copy is restricted to in-frame clones and leaves out a portion. The sample holds approximately 10,000 clones, around 86% seen once. Their recognized antigens are unknown. The input for sequencing was PBMCs, taken from a glioma patient whose treatment included an IDH1 peptide vaccine. The source of these receptors is a woman between 40 and 50 years old with glioma. Some clones in this sample may be carry-over from other donors' samples. Each CDR3 is given with its conserved first and last residue. Each record gives: clone size, D gene, J gene, V gene, CDR3 protein, CDR3 DNA. A D gene is named only where the DNA matches it firmly. Some rows have no size entry. The others give once, few or many, or a class for an expanded clone.

clone size: NA; D gene: NA; J gene: TRBJ2-2; V gene: TRBV10-3; CDR3 protein: CAISDREERLSGELFF; CDR3 DNA: TGTGCCATCAGTGATAGGGAGGAGAGGTTATCCGGGGAGCTGTTTTTT
clone size: few; D gene: TRBD1; J gene: TRBJ2-5; V gene: TRBV7-9; CDR3 protein: CASSFDRARETQYF; CDR3 DNA: TGTGCCAGCAGCTTCGACAGGGCTCGAGAGACCCAGTACTTC
clone size: NA; D gene: NA; J gene: TRBJ1-3; V gene: TRBV7-2; CDR3 protein: CASSLISGSTGNTIYF; CDR3 DNA: TGTGCCAGCAGCTTAATTTCAGGGTCGACTGGAAACACCATATATTTT
clone size: large; D gene: NA; J gene: TRBJ2-3; V gene: TRBV6-6; CDR3 protein: CASSWTFPTDTQYF; CDR3 DNA: TGTGCCAGCAGTTGGACATTTCCCACAGATACGCAGTATTTT
clone size: NA; D gene: NA; J gene: TRBJ1-2; V gene: TRBV4-1; CDR3 protein: CASSQDGAGGGYTF; CDR3 DNA: TGCGCCAGCAGCCAAGATGGGGCAGGCGGAGGCTACACCTTC
clone size: once; D gene: NA; J gene: TRBJ1-1; V gene: TRBV5-1; CDR3 protein: CASTVGRGRTEAFF; CDR3 DNA: TGCGCCAGCACCGTCGGGAGGGGAAGGACTGAAGCTTTCTTT
clone size: NA; D gene: NA; J gene: TRBJ1-2; V gene: TRBV19; CDR3 protein: CASSIGPTYGYTF; CDR3 DNA: TGTGCCAGTAGTATAGGACCGACCTATGGCTACACCTTC
clone size: once; D gene: NA; J gene: TRBJ1-1; V gene: TRBV6-6; CDR3 protein: CASTGAISISEAFF; CDR3 DNA: TGTGCCAGCACCGGAGCGATCAGCATCTCTGAAGCTTTCTTT
clone size: NA; D gene: NA; J gene: TRBJ2-6; V gene: TRBV5-1; CDR3 protein: CASSLRGKGGANVLTF; CDR3 DNA: TGCGCCAGCAGCTTGAGAGGGAAAGGTGGGGCCAACGTCCTGACTTTC
clone size: NA; D gene: TRBD2; J gene: TRBJ2-1; V gene: TRBV27; CDR3 protein: CASSPRTSGSNEQFF; CDR3 DNA: TGTGCCAGCAGTCCAAGGACTAGCGGGAGCAATGAGCAGTTCTTC
clone size: NA; D gene: NA; J gene: TRBJ2-5; V gene: TRBV7-7; CDR3 protein: CASSLELLIADPQETQYF; CDR3 DNA: TGTGCTAGCAGCTTAGAACTTCTTATAGCGGATCCTCAAGAGACCCAGTACTTC
clone size: NA; D gene: NA; J gene: TRBJ2-6; V gene: TRBV7-9; CDR3 protein: CASSLSGVSGANVLTF; CDR3 DNA: TGTGCCAGCAGCTTATCAGGAGTCTCTGGGGCCAACGTCCTGACTTTC
clone size: NA; D gene: TRBD1; J gene: TRBJ1-5; V gene: TRBV7-6; CDR3 protein: CASSRGQGSPQHF; CDR3 DNA: TGTGCCAGCAGCCGAGGACAGGGTTCGCCCCAGCATTTT
clone size: once; D gene: NA; J gene: TRBJ1-5; V gene: TRBV6-6; CDR3 protein: CASRGGSKNQPQHF; CDR3 DNA: TGTGCCAGCCGGGGGGGGAGCAAGAATCAGCCCCAGCATTTT
clone size: NA; D gene: NA; J gene: TRBJ2-7; V gene: TRBV9; CDR3 protein: CASSVGSSNEQYF; CDR3 DNA: TGTGCCAGCAGCGTAGGTAGTTCCAACGAGCAGTACTTC
clone size: NA; D gene: NA; J gene: TRBJ2-7; V gene: TRBV7-2; CDR3 protein: CASSLATEYEQYF; CDR3 DNA: TGTGCCAGCAGCTTAGCTACTGAATACGAGCAGTACTTC
clone size: NA; D gene: TRBD2; J gene: TRBJ2-7; V gene: TRBV13; CDR3 protein: CASSRTSVKYEQYF; CDR3 DNA: TGTGCCAGCAGCCGTACTAGCGTTAAATACGAGCAGTACTTC
clone size: NA; D gene: TRBD1; J gene: TRBJ1-2; V gene: TRBV6-1; CDR3 protein: CASSPRQGASYGYTF; CDR3 DNA: TGTGCCAGCAGTCCCCGACAGGGGGCTTCCTATGGCTACACCTTC
clone size: NA; D gene: NA; J gene: TRBJ1-1; V gene: TRBV19; CDR3 protein: CASSIAPNTEAFF; CDR3 DNA: TGTGCCAGTAGTATTGCACCGAACACTGAAGCTTTCTTT
clone size: NA; D gene: TRBD1; J gene: TRBJ1-5; V gene: TRBV28; CDR3 protein: CASSLSKSDRKNQPQHF; CDR3 DNA: TGTGCCAGCAGTTTATCCAAGTCGGACAGGAAGAATCAGCCCCAGCATTTT
clone size: NA; D gene: NA; J gene: TRBJ1-1; V gene: TRBV2; CDR3 protein: CASKREGLNTEAFF; CDR3 DNA: TGTGCCAGCAAAAGGGAGGGATTGAACACTGAAGCTTTCTTT
clone size: NA; D gene: NA; J gene: TRBJ1-2; V gene: TRBV14; CDR3 protein: CASSHGRIYGYTF; CDR3 DNA: TGTGCCAGCAGCCATGGACGGATATATGGCTACACCTTC
clone size: NA; D gene: TRBD1; J gene: TRBJ1-6; V gene: TRBV7-2; CDR3 protein: CASSLAGQGRGPSSYNSPLHF; CDR3 DNA: TGTGCCAGCAGCTTAGCAGGACAGGGTAGGGGTCCTAGCTCCTATAATTCACCCCTCCACTTT
clone size: NA; D gene: TRBD2; J gene: TRBJ2-7; V gene: TRBV6-6; CDR3 protein: CASRGSGLAGEEQYF; CDR3 DNA: TGTGCCAGCAGAGGTTCGGGACTAGCGGGAGAAGAGCAGTACTTC
clone size: NA; D gene: TRBD1; J gene: TRBJ1-1; V gene: TRBV5-1; CDR3 protein: CASSSRTGRNTEAFF; CDR3 DNA: TGCGCCAGCAGCTCCCGGACAGGGAGGAACACTGAAGCTTTCTTT
clone size: NA; D gene: NA; J gene: TRBJ2-6; V gene: TRBV30; CDR3 protein: CAWSVGHSGANVLTF; CDR3 DNA: TGTGCCTGGAGTGTAGGTCACTCTGGGGCCAACGTCCTGACTTTC
clone size: NA; D gene: TRBD1; J gene: TRBJ1-1; V gene: TRBV4-1; CDR3 protein: CASTSTRGLNTEAFF; CDR3 DNA: TGCGCCAGTACTTCTACGAGGGGGCTGAACACTGAAGCTTTCTTT
clone size: NA; D gene: TRBD1; J gene: TRBJ2-7; V gene: TRBV10-3; CDR3 protein: CAISESGQGIISYEQYF; CDR3 DNA: TGTGCCATCAGTGAGTCGGGACAGGGAATTATTTCCTACGAGCAGTACTTC
clone size: NA; D gene: NA; J gene: TRBJ1-1; V gene: TRBV25-1; CDR3 protein: CASSDRGNEAFF; CDR3 DNA: TGTGCCAGCAGTGATAGGGGGAATGAAGCTTTCTTT
clone size: NA; D gene: NA; J gene: TRBJ1-1; V gene: TRBV13; CDR3 protein: CASSYPWGFTEAFF; CDR3 DNA: TGTGCCAGCAGCTACCCCTGGGGTTTCACTGAAGCTTTCTTT
clone size: few; D gene: NA; J gene: TRBJ1-1; V gene: TRBV27; CDR3 protein: CASSFSPAGQNTEAFF; CDR3 DNA: TGTGCCAGCAGTTTCTCGCCGGCAGGGCAAAACACTGAAGCTTTCTTT
clone size: few; D gene: NA; J gene: TRBJ2-3; V gene: TRBV7-2; CDR3 protein: CASSLAYLGSTQYF; CDR3 DNA: TGTGCCAGCAGCTTAGCGTATTTAGGTTCTACGCAGTATTTT
clone size: NA; D gene: NA; J gene: TRBJ1-2; V gene: TRBV14; CDR3 protein: CASSQGAGRVDYGYTF; CDR3 DNA: TGTGCCAGCAGCCAAGGTGCGGGTCGCGTCGACTATGGCTACACCTTC
clone size: NA; D gene: NA; J gene: TRBJ2-3; V gene: TRBV30; CDR3 protein: CAWSVRSGSGTDTQYF; CDR3 DNA: TGTGCCTGGAGTGTAAGGAGTGGGTCGGGGACAGATACGCAGTATTTT
clone size: NA; D gene: TRBD2; J gene: TRBJ2-3; V gene: TRBV27; CDR3 protein: CASSLAAGRTDTQYF; CDR3 DNA: TGTGCCAGCAGTTTAGCAGCGGGAAGGACAGATACGCAGTATTTT
clone size: NA; D gene: NA; J gene: TRBJ2-7; V gene: TRBV7-9; CDR3 protein: CASSLDSDRPYEQYF; CDR3 DNA: TGTGCCAGCAGCTTAGACTCCGACAGACCCTACGAGCAGTACTTC
clone size: NA; D gene: TRBD1; J gene: TRBJ1-3; V gene: TRBV28; CDR3 protein: CASRTGGDTIYF; CDR3 DNA: TGTGCCAGCAGAACAGGGGGTGACACCATATATTTT
clone size: NA; D gene: TRBD1; J gene: TRBJ1-5; V gene: TRBV19; CDR3 protein: CASSAQQGRTNQPQHF; CDR3 DNA: TGTGCCAGTAGTGCCCAACAGGGGCGGACCAATCAGCCCCAGCATTTT
clone size: NA; D gene: NA; J gene: TRBJ2-1; V gene: TRBV14; CDR3 protein: CASSRTAFYNEQFF; CDR3 DNA: TGTGCCAGCAGCCGGACAGCCTTCTACAATGAGCAGTTCTTC
clone size: NA; D gene: NA; J gene: TRBJ1-1; V gene: TRBV25-1; CDR3 protein: CASSGQVMNTEAFF; CDR3 DNA: TGTGCCAGCAGTGGACAGGTCATGAACACTGAAGCTTTCTTT
clone size: NA; D gene: NA; J gene: TRBJ1-4; V gene: TRBV6-1; CDR3 protein: CASSDLSQGFGSEKLFF; CDR3 DNA: TGTGCCAGCAGTGACCTATCCCAGGGGTTCGGGAGTGAAAAACTGTTTTTT
clone size: NA; D gene: NA; J gene: TRBJ1-6; V gene: TRBV6-5; CDR3 protein: CASSYAGDNSPLHF; CDR3 DNA: TGTGCCAGCAGTTACGCAGGGGATAATTCACCCCTCCACTTT
clone size: once; D gene: TRBD1; J gene: TRBJ1-2; V gene: TRBV6-1; CDR3 protein: CASSGFRQGRGYTF; CDR3 DNA: TGTGCCAGCAGTGGGTTCCGACAGGGCCGTGGCTACACCTTC
clone size: NA; D gene: NA; J gene: TRBJ1-2; V gene: TRBV7-8; CDR3 protein: CASSPGGLGGYTF; CDR3 DNA: TGTGCCAGCAGCCCAGGAGGGCTCGGGGGCTACACCTTC
clone size: NA; D gene: NA; J gene: TRBJ2-2; V gene: TRBV2; CDR3 protein: CASMKDYGELFF; CDR3 DNA: TGTGCCAGCATGAAGGACTACGGGGAGCTGTTTTTT
clone size: NA; D gene: NA; J gene: TRBJ1-3; V gene: TRBV11-1; CDR3 protein: CASSFLAGNTIYF; CDR3 DNA: TGTGCCAGCAGCTTTTTGGCGGGAAACACCATATATTTT
clone size: few; D gene: NA; J gene: TRBJ1-2; V gene: TRBV28; CDR3 protein: CASSPAGNYGYTF; CDR3 DNA: TGTGCCAGCAGTCCCGCAGGGAACTATGGCTACACCTTC